These 14 T cell receptor beta chains were sequenced from one sample in a study of CD8+CD57+ T cells in acquired aplastic anemia. Sequencing involved patients with CD8+CD57+ cell expansion previously shown by flow cytometry. The template for TCR beta VDJ and CDR3 sequence profiling was genomic DNA. TCRdb re-analysed the reads in MiXCR, keeping a single row per CDR3 protein. The table has 450,000 to 600,000 distinct CDR3 sequences, approximately 33% seen once. Sequenced material: sorted CD4+, CD8+, or CD8+CD57+ T cells (not recorded which) from PBMCs. Every receptor here comes from a human donor with aplastic anemia.

The chain is built from TRBV6-1 and TRBJ1-2, with a possible D match to TRBD1 (5 bases). CDR1 is MNHNS, CDR2 SASEGT, per germline. The V end lost 6 bases, the J end lost 4 bases, and 15 bases lay between the germline ends. This CDR3 spans 14 amino acids. CDR3 DNA: TGTGCCAGCAGACGGCAGGGAGAGGGCTATGGCTACACCTTC. Protein product: CASRRQGEGYGYTF.

The chain carries TRBV2 and TRBJ1-1, with 7 bases fitting TRBD1. Germline assignment: CDR1 SNHLY and CDR2 FYNNEI. The J segment lost 0 bases and the V segment lost 6 bases, leaving 4 bases of the junction unmatched. The CDR3 loop spans 14 amino acids. The CDR3 sequence is CASRGTAMNTEAFF. CDR3 DNA: TGTGCCAGCAGGGGGACAGCGATGAACACTGAAGCTTTCTTT.

This clonotype was counted at least ten times. The chain uses TRBV29-1 and TRBJ2-1; no clear D gene. Germline loops: CDR1 SQVTM, CDR2 ANQGSEA. Trimming took 7 bases from V and 0 from J, leaving 10 bases between them. The CDR3 has 13 amino acids. The CDR3, as DNA: TGCAGCGGTCGGCAGGCCTCCTACAATGAGCAGTTCTTC. Protein product: CSGRQASYNEQFF.

The J gene is TRBJ2-3, the V gene TRBV19, with 11 bases fitting TRBD1. V was clipped by 6 bases and J by 4 bases; unmatched bases: 0. The CDR3 sequence is 13 residues long. The germline V gene encodes CDR1 LNHDA and CDR2 SQIVND (reference sequence). The CDR3, as DNA: TGTGCCAGTAGGGGACAGGGGGCAGATACGCAGTATTTT. It translates to CASRGQGADTQYF.

In regard to this clonotype: Since no conserved phenylalanine or tryptophan closes the CDR3, a read error is the likely cause. This chain links TRBV2 with TRBJ1-6; unclear D gene. The CDR3 is 16 amino acids. The germline CDR1 and CDR2 sequences are SNHLY and FYNNEI. CDR3 sequence: CASSERDVRYNSPLHS. The CDR3 bases are TGTGCCAGCAGTGAACGAGACGTAAGATATAATTCGCCCCTCCACTCT.

The gene calls are TRBV7-8 and TRBJ2-7; TRBD2 matches at 10 bases. Germline loops: CDR1 SGHVS, CDR2 FQNEAQ. The CDR3 spans 15 residues. V shed 4 bases and J 5 bases; nucleotides not matched to a gene: 8. The CDR3 DNA sequence: TGTGCCAGCAGCTCGGTTAGCGGGAGGCTCGACGAGCAGTACTTC. Its protein product is CASSSVSGRLDEQYF.

Ten or more counts support this clonotype. The V gene is TRBV19, the J gene TRBJ1-6; possible D gene TRBD1, 6 bases. CDR1 is LNHDA and CDR2 is SQIVND in the germline V gene (reference sequence). V was shortened by 5 bases and J by 5 bases, with 13 bases between the two germline ends. CDR3 length: 15 amino acids. The CDR3 spells CASSEQGFHNSPLHF. The CDR3 DNA follows: TGTGCCAGTAGTGAACAGGGATTCCATAATTCACCCCTCCACTTT.

This clonotype was seen repeatedly, ten times or more. V usage is TRBV19 and J usage is TRBJ2-7, with D tentatively TRBD1 (6 bases). In germline, CDR1 is LNHDA, CDR2 SQIVND (reference sequence). The CDR3 runs to 15 residues. V dropped 6 bases and J dropped 0 bases, with 15 bases sitting between them. CDR3 nucleotide sequence: TGTGCCAGTAGGACCGGGACATCGAGCTCCTACGAGCAGTACTTC. Amino acid sequence: CASRTGTSSSYEQYF.

In its sample, this clonotype was seen many times. V gene TRBV19 combines with J gene TRBJ1-1, with 8 bases fitting TRBD1. This CDR3 has 14 amino acids. CDR1 and CDR2 (germline): LNHDA, SQIVND (reference sequence). The V gene end was trimmed by 4 bases and the J gene end by 5 bases; junction bases not matched to a gene: 6. The CDR3: CASSTRTGMTEAFF. The CDR3 region has the DNA TGTGCCAGTAGTACCAGGACAGGGATGACTGAAGCTTTCTTT.

The genes are TRBV4-2 and TRBJ2-5; 10 nucleotides agree with TRBD2. After removal of 1 base from V and 1 base from J, the junction contained 6 bases not matched to a gene. The germline gives CDR1 LGHNA, CDR2 YNFKEQ. CDR3 length: 17 residues. The CDR3 nucleotides read TGTGCCAGCAGCCAAGCCCTAGCGGGGGCCGGCCAAGAGACCCAGTACTTC. Protein sequence: CASSQALAGAGQETQYF.

The sample holds a few counts of this clonotype. The CDR3 loop reads CASCRRGRPYEQYF. The CDR3 DNA reads as TGTGCCAGCTGTCGCAGGGGTCGCCCCTACGAGCAGTACTTC. The chain combines TRBV6-1 with TRBJ2-7; possible D gene TRBD1, 6 bases. Trimming shortened V by 8 bases and J by 2 bases, and 16 bases separated the two germline ends. Germline V gives CDR1 MNHNS, CDR2 SASEGT. This CDR3 comprises 14 residues.

This clonotype showed up many times. This chain joins TRBV19 and TRBJ1-5, with 10 nucleotides matching TRBD1. Germline CDR1 and CDR2: LNHDA and SQIVND (reference sequence). The junction had 6 bases not matched to a gene; V was cut back by 6 bases and J by 7 bases. The CDR3 extends over 14 amino acids. CDR3 bases: TGTGCCAGTAGAGAGGACAGGGGGAAGCAGCCCCAGCATTTT. It specifies CASREDRGKQPQHF. The complete variable domain, with remaining parts taken from reference TRBV19 and TRBJ1-5, reads DGGITQSPKYLFRKEGQNVTLSCEQNLNHDAMYWYRQDPGQGLRLIYYSQIVNDFQKGDIAEGYSVSREKKESFPLTVTSAQKNPTAFYLCASREDRGKQPQHFGDGTRLSIL.

A few counts support this clonotype. V and J are TRBV7-6 and TRBJ2-3; 11 bases are shared with TRBD1. Trimming took 5 bases from V and 4 from J; bases not matched to a gene: 8. CDR1 and CDR2 from the germline V gene are SGHVS and FNYEAQ. This CDR3 is 16 amino acids long. This CDR3 is CASSQDPGQGADTQYF. In DNA form, the CDR3 reads TGTGCCAGCAGCCAAGACCCGGGACAGGGGGCAGATACGCAGTATTTT.

This clonotype was recorded a few times. The V gene is TRBV6-6, the J gene TRBJ1-6; D is unresolved. CDR1 and CDR2 from the germline V gene are MNHNY and SVGAGI (reference sequence). There are 16 residues in the CDR3. V was clipped by 4 bases and J by 2 bases, with 12 bases between them. The CDR3 DNA reads TGTGCCAGCAGTTCCCTTTCTGTCGCCTATAATTCACCCCTCCACTTT. Protein product: CASSSLSVAYNSPLHF.